This TCR beta chain was captured in a study of blood T cell repertoires in COVID-19. Self-reported history from a screening survey and questionnaire set each donor's cohort. Symptom resolution, clearance, or two negative PCRs marked the recovered donors of Cohort 3. Original processing notes: The assay estimated nucleated cells by amplifying reference gene primers. Profiling relied on immunoSEQ multiplex PCR, and the TCRdb table lists in-frame clones only, not all of them. From that table come the V and J calls and clone size; the DNA was used to work out D and trimming. The sample includes 200,000 to 250,000 clones, roughly 90% of them seen just once. The CDR3 length is 15 residues. Germline CDR1 is SGHTS and CDR2 is YDEGEE. J lost 7 bases, V lost 4 bases, and 11 bases had no gene match.

The origin of this receptor is a woman in her twenties or thirties who had recovered from COVID-19. V and J are TRBV5-8 and TRBJ1-5, with 7 bases aligning to TRBD1. Sequenced input: PBMCs or T cells enriched from blood (not recorded which). CDR3 coding DNA: TGTGCCAGCAGCCGGGAGACAGGGATGTCGCAGCCCCAGCATTTT. The encoded protein is CASSRETGMSQPQHF.